This T cell receptor (beta chain) is from a study of control samples from healthy donors and cancer patients. V was cut by 3 bases and J by 0 bases, with 11 bases left in between. The CDR3 extends over 15 amino acids. Germline V gives CDR1 SEHNR, CDR2 FQNEAQ (reference sequence). Libraries were prepared by immunoSEQ multiplex PCR; TCRdb keeps only in-frame clonotypes and omits some of them. The data show over 120,000 clones, with about 94% seen just once and 12% to 15% held by the top ten. This clone was seen just once. This TCR was sampled from a man between 60 and 70 years old with colorectal cancer. The sequencing input was PBMCs. The J gene is TRBJ1-2, the V gene TRBV7-9; D is perhaps TRBD1 (6 bases). Here the CDR3 reads CASSFTTGPNYGYTF. The CDR3 DNA sequence: TGTGCCAGCAGCTTTACCACAGGGCCTAACTATGGCTACACCTTC. Together with reference TRBV7-9 and TRBJ1-2, the CDR3 gives the full variable domain: DTGVSQNPRHKITKRGQNVTFRCDPISEHNRLYWYRQTLGQGPEFLTYFQNEAQLEKSRLLSDRFSAERPKGSFSTLEIQRTEQGDSAMYLCASSFTTGPNYGYTFGSGTRLTVV.